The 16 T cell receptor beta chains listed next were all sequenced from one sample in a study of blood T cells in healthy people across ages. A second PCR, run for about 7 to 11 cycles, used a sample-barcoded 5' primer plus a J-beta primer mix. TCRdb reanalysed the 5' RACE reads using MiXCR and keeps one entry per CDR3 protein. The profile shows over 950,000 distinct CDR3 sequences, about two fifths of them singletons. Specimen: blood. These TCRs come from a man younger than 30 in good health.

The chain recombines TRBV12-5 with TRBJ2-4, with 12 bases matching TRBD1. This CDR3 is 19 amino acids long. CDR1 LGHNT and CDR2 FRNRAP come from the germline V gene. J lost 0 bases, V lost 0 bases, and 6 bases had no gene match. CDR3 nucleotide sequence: TGTGCTAGTGGTTTGGTAAGGGACAGGGGGCGACTAGCCAAAAACATTCAGTACTTC. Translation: CASGLVRDRGRLAKNIQYF.

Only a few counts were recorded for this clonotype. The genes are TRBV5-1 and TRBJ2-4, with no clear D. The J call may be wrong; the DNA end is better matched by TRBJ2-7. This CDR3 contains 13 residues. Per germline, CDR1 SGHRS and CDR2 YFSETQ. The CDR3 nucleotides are TGCGCCAGCAGCTTGGAGTCTGGGTGCGAGCAGTACTTC. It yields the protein CASSLESGCEQYF.

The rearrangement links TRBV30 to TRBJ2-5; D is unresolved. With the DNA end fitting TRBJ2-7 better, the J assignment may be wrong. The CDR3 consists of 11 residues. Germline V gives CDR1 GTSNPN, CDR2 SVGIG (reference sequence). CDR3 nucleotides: TGTGCCTGGAGTGGAGACTCCGAGCAGTACTTC. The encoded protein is CAWSGDSEQYF.

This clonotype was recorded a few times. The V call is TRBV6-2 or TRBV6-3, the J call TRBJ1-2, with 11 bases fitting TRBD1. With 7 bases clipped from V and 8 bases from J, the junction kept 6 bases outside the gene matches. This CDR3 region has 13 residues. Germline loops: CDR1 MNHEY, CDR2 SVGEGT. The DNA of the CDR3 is TGTGCCAGCAAAGCCGGGACAGGGGGAGGCTACACCTTC. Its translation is CASKAGTGGGYTF.

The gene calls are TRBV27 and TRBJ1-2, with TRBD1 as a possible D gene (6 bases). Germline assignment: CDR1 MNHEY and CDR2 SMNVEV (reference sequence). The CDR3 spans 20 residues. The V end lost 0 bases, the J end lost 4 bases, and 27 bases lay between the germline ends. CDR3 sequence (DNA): TGTGCCAGCAGTTTATCTTCCAAGGGGGGCAGGGCCCCAAACACCTATGGCTACACCTTC. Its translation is CASSLSSKGGRAPNTYGYTF.

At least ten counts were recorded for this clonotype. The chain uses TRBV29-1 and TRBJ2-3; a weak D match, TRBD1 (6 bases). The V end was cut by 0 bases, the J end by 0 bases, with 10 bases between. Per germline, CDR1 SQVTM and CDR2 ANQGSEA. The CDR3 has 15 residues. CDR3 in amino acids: CSVEEVRGSTDTQYF. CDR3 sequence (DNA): TGCAGCGTTGAAGAGGTCAGGGGAAGCACAGATACGCAGTATTTT.

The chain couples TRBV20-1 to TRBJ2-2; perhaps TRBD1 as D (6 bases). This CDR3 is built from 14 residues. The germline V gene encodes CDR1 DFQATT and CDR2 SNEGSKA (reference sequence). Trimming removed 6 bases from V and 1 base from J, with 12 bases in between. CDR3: CSAIGRGNTGELFF. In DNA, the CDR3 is TGCAGTGCCATAGGCAGGGGGAACACCGGGGAGCTGTTTTTT.

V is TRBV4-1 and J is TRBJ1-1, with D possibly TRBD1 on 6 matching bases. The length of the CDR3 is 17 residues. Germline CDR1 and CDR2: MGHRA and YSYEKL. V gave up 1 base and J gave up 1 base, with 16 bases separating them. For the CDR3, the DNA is TGCGCCAGCAGCCAAGGCGGAGGGGGAGGGTGGAACACTGAAGCTTTCTTT. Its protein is CASSQGGGGGWNTEAFF.

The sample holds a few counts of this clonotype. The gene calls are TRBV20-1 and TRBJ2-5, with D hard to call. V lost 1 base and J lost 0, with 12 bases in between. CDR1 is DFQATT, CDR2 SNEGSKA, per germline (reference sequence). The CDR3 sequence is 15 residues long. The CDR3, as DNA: TGCAGTGCTAGAGGTGCGATAGCAAACCAAGAGACCCAGTACTTC. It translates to CSARGAIANQETQYF.

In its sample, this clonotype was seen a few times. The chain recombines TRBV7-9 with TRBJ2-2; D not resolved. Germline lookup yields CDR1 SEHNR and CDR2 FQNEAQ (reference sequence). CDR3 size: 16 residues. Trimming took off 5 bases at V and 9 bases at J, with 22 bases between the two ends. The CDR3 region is CASSLGRQAAGWELFF. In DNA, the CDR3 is TGTGCCAGCAGCCTAGGACGTCAGGCGGCAGGTTGGGAGCTGTTTTTT.

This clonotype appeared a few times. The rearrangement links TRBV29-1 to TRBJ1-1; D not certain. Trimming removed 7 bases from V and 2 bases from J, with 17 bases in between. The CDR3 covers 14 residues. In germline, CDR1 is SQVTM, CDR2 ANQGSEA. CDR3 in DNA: TGCAGCGCTTCCCGGGGTTCTAGAAACACTGAAGCTTTCTTT. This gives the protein CSASRGSRNTEAFF.

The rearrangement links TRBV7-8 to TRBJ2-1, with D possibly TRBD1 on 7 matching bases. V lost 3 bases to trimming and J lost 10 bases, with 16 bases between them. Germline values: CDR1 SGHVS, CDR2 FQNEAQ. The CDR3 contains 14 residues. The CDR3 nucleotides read TGTGCCAGCAGCTTTACAAGGACAGGAGGGGAGCAGTTCTTC. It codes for CASSFTRTGGEQFF.

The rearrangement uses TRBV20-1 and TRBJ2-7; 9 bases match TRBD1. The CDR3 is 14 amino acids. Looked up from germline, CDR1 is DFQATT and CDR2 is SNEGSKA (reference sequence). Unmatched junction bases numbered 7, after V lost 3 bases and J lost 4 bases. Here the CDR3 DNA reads TGCAGTGCTAGTAGGGGACAGGGTGGGTACGAGCAGTACTTC. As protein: CSASRGQGGYEQYF.

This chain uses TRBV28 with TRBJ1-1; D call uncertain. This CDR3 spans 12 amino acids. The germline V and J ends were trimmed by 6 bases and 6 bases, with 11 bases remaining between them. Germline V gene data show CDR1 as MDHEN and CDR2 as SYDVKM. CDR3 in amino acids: CASRPMGPEAFF. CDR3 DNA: TGTGCCAGCAGGCCAATGGGCCCTGAAGCTTTCTTT.

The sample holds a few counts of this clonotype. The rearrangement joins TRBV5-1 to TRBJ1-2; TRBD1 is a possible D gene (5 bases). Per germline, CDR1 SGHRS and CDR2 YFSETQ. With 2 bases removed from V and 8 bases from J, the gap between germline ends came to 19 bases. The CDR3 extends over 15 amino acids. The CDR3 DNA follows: TGCGCCAGCAGCTTATCCTCACAGGTGACGGCAGGCTACACCTTC. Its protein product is CASSLSSQVTAGYTF.

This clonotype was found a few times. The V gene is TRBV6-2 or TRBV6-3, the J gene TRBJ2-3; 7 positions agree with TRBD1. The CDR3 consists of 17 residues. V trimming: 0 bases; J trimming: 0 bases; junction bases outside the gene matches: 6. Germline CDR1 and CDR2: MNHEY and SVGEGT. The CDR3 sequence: CASSYSIGQDSTDTQYF. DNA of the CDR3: TGTGCCAGCAGTTACTCGATAGGACAGGACAGCACAGATACGCAGTATTTT.